The present entry profiles one T cell receptor beta chain with its context. Antigen specificity is unknown. This specimen belongs to a study of cytomegalovirus exposure and HLA in healthy donors. The V end was cut by 5 bases, the J end by 6 bases, with 12 bases between. Germline V gene data show CDR1 as SGHNT and CDR2 as YENEEA. The CDR3 has 13 amino acids. General study points: TRBV6-2, TRBV6-3 and other indistinguishable V segments were excluded. Analyses of presence and absence presupposed an approximately uniform sequencing depth across donors. Most TCR beta V segments were productive about 90% or about 30% of the time in an earlier analysis. TCR association rates varied by HLA locus in a later analysis, with DRB1 highest and HLA-C lowest.

Researchers ran the PCR with 60 Vbeta and 13 Jbeta primers. Profiling relied on immunoSEQ multiplex PCR, and the TCRdb table lists in-frame clones only, not all of them. The table includes roughly 100,000 clones, more than 60% detected once. V is TRBV11-3 and J is TRBJ2-3; a weak D match, TRBD2 (6 bases). The source material was PBMCs. This receptor was taken from a man aged 40-50 years in good health and CMV-seronegative. Here the CDR3 reads CASSGEAPDTQYF. As DNA, the CDR3 is TGTGCCAGCAGCGGGGAGGCCCCGGATACGCAGTATTTT.